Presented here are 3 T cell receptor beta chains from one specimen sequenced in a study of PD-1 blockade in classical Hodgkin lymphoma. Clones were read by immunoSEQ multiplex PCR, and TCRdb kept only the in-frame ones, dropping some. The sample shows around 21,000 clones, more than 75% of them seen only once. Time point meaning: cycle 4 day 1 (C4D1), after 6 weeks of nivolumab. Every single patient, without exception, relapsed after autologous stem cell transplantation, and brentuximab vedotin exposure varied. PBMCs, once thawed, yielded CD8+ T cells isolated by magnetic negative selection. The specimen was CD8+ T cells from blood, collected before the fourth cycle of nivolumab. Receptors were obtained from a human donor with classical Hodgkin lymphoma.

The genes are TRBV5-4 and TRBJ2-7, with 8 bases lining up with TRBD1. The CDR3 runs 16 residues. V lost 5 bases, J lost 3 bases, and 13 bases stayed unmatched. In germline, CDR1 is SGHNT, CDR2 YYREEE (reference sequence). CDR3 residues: CASSWRQGSVYYEQYF. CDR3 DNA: TGTGCCAGCAGTTGGCGACAGGGGAGTGTTTACTACGAGCAGTACTTC. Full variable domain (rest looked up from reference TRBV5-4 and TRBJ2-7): ETGVTQSPTHLIKTRGQQVTLRCSSQSGHNTVSWYQQALGQGPQFIFQYYREEENGRGNFPPRFSGLQFPNYSSELNVNALELDDSALYLCASSWRQGSVYYEQYFGPGTRLTVT.

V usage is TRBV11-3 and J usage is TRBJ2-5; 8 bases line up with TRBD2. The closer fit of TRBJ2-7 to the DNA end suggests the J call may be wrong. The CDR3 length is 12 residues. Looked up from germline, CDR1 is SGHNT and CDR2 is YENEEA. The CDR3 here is CASSFAGGEQYF. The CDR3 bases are TGTGCCAGCAGCTTTGCGGGGGGCGAGCAGTACTTC.

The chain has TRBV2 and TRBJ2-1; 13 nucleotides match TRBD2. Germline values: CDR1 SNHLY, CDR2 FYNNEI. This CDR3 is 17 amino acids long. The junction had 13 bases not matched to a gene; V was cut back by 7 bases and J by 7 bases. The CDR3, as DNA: TGTGCCAGCAAAGGCAGGACTAGCGGGGGTATGGTAAATGAGCAGTTCTTC. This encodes CASKGRTSGGMVNEQFF. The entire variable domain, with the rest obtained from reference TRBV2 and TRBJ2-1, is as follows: EPEVTQTPSHQVTQMGQEVILRCVPISNHLYFYWYRQILGQKVEFLVSFYNNEISEKSEIFDDQFSVERPDGSNFTLKIRSTKLEDSAMYFCASKGRTSGGMVNEQFFGPGTRLTVL.